This TCR beta chain was obtained from a study of T cells in Graves' hyperthyroidism and ophthalmopathy. Looking at the study overall: Specimen type is peripheral blood, collected at initial diagnosis prior to any treatment.

Based on clinical symptoms, serum thyroxine and TRAb, thyroid ultrasound and orbital computed tomography, diagnoses were reached. The table lists this clonotype with many counts. Its antigen is undetermined. The investigators amplified TCR beta CDR3 regions from RNA transcripts. HTBI primers were employed in a first-round RT-PCR of the TCR CDR3. MiXCR was run by TCRdb on the multiplex PCR reads, yielding one entry per CDR3 protein. This sample has about 640,000 distinct CDR3 sequences, with about a fifth found just once. Germline-derived CDR1 and CDR2 are SGHTA and FQGNSA. The CDR3 covers 15 residues. V trimming: 5 bases; J trimming: 6 bases; junction bases outside the gene matches: 8. Findings and caveats of the study: Patients with ophthalmopathy were separated from those with stable hyperthyroidism by a 13 V-J model.

Sequenced: blood. The gene calls are TRBV7-2 and TRBJ2-1, with 9 bases lining up with TRBD1. The TCR comes from a man aged 25 to 40 with Graves' ophthalmopathy. This CDR3 reads CASSHGTGIGNEQFF. CDR3 bases: TGTGCCAGCAGCCACGGGACAGGGATTGGCAATGAGCAGTTCTTC.